These 5 T cell receptor beta chains came from one sample sequenced in a study of shared clonotypes between healthy human individuals. Profiling relied on immunoSEQ multiplex PCR, and the TCRdb table lists in-frame clones only, not all of them. The sample carries about 490,000 clones, around 78% recorded once. The sequencing sample was made of PBMCs. These receptors all come from a woman in her forties in good health. Some clones in this sample may be carry-over from other donors' samples.

Worth noting for this clone: This sample includes further DNA sequences coding for the same CDR3. The rearrangement joins TRBV28 to TRBJ1-5; no clear D. The CDR3 is made up of 11 amino acids. Germline lookup yields CDR1 MDHEN and CDR2 SYDVKM. The ends were cut back, 2 bases at V and 6 bases at J, with 2 bases in the middle. The CDR3: CASSLRQPQHF. CDR3 DNA: TGTGCCAGCAGTTTACGTCAGCCCCAGCATTTT.

CDR3 amino acids: CASSTVEARGNYGYTF. The DNA of the CDR3 is TGTGCCAGTAGTACGGTTGAGGCCAGGGGGAACTATGGCTACACCTTC. The chain joins TRBV19 to TRBJ1-2, with 7 nucleotides matching TRBD1. V dropped 4 bases and J dropped 2; count of bases not matched to a gene: 10. The germline gives CDR1 LNHDA, CDR2 SQIVND (reference sequence). The CDR3 totals 16 residues.

J is TRBJ2-1 and V is TRBV11-2; 9 positions agree with TRBD2. Trimming cost V 5 bases and J 4 bases; bases outside gene matches: 6. Germline V CDR1 and CDR2: SGHAT, FQNNGV. The CDR3 has 15 residues. This chain's CDR3 is CASSILAGPYNEQFF. In DNA, the CDR3 is TGTGCCAGCAGCATACTAGCGGGCCCTTACAATGAGCAGTTCTTC. The whole variable domain, remainder taken from reference TRBV11-2 and TRBJ2-1, is EAGVAQSPRYKIIEKRQSVAFWCNPISGHATLYWYQQILGQGPKLLIQFQNNGVVDDSQLPKDRFSAERLKGVDSTLKIQPAKLEDSAVYLCASSILAGPYNEQFFGPGTRLTVL.

The chain uses TRBV18 and TRBJ2-7; possibly TRBD2 for D (6 bases). V lost 3 bases and J 0 bases, leaving 12 bases between the germline ends. The CDR3 is 15 amino acids. CDR1 KGHSH and CDR2 LQKENI come from the germline V gene. The CDR3 reads CASSPRGTSSYEQYF. DNA of the CDR3: TGTGCCAGCTCACCTCGCGGGACCAGCTCCTACGAGCAGTACTTC.

The chain links TRBV15 to TRBJ2-5; maybe TRBD2 (6 bases). With 3 bases removed from V and 5 bases from J, the gap between germline ends came to 19 bases. CDR3 length: 16 amino acids. The germline CDR1 and CDR2 sequences are LNHNV and YYDKDF (reference sequence). The CDR3 loop is CATSRPGGKNKETQYF. DNA for the CDR3: TGTGCCACCAGCAGGCCTGGGGGGAAGAATAAGGAGACCCAGTACTTC.